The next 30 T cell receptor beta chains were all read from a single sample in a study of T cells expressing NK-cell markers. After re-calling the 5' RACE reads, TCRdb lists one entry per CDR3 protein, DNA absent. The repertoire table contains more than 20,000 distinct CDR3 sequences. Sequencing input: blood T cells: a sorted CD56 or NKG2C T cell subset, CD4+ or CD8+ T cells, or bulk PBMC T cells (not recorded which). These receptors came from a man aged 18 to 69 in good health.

CDR3 sequence reads: CASRASFSGTGPDTQYF. This chain links TRBV12-3 or TRBV12-4 with TRBJ2-3; TCRdb's D call, TRBD1, is unchecked because there is no DNA. The CDR3 loop spans 17 amino acids.

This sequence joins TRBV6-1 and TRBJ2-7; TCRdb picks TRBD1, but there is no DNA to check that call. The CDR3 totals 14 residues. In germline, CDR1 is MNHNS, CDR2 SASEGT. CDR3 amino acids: CASRRQGFPYEQYF.

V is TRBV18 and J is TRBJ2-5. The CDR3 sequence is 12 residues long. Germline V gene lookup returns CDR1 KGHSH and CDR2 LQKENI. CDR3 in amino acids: CASSPYQETQYF.

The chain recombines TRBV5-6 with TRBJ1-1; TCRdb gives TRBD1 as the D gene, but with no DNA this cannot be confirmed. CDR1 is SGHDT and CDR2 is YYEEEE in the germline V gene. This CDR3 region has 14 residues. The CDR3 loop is CASRYRDRGYEAFF.

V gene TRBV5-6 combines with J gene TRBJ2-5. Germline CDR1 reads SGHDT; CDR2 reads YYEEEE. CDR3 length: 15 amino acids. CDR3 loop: CASSNMKVLQETQYF.

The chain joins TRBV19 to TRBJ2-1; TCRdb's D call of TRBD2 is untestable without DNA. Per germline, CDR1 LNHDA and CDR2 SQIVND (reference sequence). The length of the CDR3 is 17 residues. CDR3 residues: CASSPRTSGISYNEQFF. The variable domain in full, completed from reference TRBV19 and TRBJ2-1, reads DGGITQSPKYLFRKEGQNVTLSCEQNLNHDAMYWYRQDPGQGLRLIYYSQIVNDFQKGDIAEGYSVSREKKESFPLTVTSAQKNPTAFYLCASSPRTSGISYNEQFFGPGTRLTVL.

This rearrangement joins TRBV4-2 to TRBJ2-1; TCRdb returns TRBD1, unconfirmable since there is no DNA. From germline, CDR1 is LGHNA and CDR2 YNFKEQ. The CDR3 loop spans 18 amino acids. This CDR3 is CASSQGPGQGVAGNEQFF.

The CDR3 sequence: CASSYTGDSSGANVLTF. The V gene is TRBV6-2 or TRBV6-3, the J gene TRBJ2-6. CDR1 is MNHEY, CDR2 SVGEGT, per germline. This CDR3 spans 17 amino acids.

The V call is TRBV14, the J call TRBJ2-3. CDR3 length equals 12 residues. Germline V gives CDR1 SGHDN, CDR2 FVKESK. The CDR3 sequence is CASSQNTDTQYF. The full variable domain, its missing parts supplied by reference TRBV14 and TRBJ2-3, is EAGVTQFPSHSVIEKGQTVTLRCDPISGHDNLYWYRRVMGKEIKFLLHFVKESKQDESGMPNNRFLAERTGGTYSTLKVQPAELEDSGVYFCASSQNTDTQYFGPGTRLTVL.

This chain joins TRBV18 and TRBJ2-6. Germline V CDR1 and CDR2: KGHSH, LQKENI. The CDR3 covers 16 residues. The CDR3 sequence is CASSPRGSSGANVLTF.

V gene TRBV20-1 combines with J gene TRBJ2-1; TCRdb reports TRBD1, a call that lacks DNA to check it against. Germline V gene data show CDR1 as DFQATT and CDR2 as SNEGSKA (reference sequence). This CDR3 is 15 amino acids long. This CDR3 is CSALNQGSFDNEQFF.

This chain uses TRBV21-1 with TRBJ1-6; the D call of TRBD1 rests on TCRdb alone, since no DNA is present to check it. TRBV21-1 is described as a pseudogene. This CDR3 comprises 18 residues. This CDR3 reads CASSKALLRGGAVSPLHF.

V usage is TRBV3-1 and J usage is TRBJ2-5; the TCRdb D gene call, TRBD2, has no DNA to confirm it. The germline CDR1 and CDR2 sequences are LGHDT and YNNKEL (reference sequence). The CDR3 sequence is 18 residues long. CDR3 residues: CASSQGLAGPSRAETQYF.

CDR3 residues: CASSLGPSGRTETQYF. The chain links TRBV7-9 to TRBJ2-5. CDR1 is SEHNR, CDR2 FQNEAQ, per germline (reference sequence). The CDR3 is 16 residues long. Complete variable domain (other parts from reference TRBV7-9 and TRBJ2-5): DTGVSQNPRHKITKRGQNVTFRCDPISEHNRLYWYRQTLGQGPEFLTYFQNEAQLEKSRLLSDRFSAERPKGSFSTLEIQRTEQGDSAMYLCASSLGPSGRTETQYFGPGTRLLVL.

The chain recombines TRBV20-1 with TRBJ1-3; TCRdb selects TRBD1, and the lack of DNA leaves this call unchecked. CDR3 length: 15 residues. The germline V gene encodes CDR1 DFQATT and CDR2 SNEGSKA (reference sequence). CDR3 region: CSASRGQPGFGTIYF.

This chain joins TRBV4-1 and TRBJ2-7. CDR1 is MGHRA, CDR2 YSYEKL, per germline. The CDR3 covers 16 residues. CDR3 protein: CASSQEPDSSSYEQYF.

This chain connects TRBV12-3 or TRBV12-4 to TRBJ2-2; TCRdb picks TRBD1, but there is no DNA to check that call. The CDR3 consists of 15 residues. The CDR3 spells CASSSQGMLAGELFF.

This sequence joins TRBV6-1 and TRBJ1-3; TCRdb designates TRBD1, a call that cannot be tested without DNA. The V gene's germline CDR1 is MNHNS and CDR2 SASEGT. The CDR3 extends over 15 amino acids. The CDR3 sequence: CASSPHGASGNTIYF.

The CDR3 loop is CATSDLNRGDTRELFF. The V gene is TRBV24-1, the J gene TRBJ2-2; the D call of TRBD1 rests on TCRdb alone, since no DNA is present to check it. The CDR3 is 16 residues long. Germline V gene data show CDR1 as KGHDR and CDR2 as SFDVKD.

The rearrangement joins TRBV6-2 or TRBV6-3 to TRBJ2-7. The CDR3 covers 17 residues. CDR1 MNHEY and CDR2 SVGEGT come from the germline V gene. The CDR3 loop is CASSYPSFWTAVHEQYF.

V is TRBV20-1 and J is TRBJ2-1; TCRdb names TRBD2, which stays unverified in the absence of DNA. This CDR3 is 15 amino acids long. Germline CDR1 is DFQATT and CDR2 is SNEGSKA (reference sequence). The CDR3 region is CSARDGTSGNNEQFF.

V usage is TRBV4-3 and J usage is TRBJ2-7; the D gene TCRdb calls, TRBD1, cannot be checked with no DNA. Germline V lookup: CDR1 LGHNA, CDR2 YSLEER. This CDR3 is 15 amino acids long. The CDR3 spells CASSQDLRGAREQYF.

The CDR3 protein is CASSRRLAGVTGELFF. The rearrangement joins TRBV7-2 to TRBJ2-2; TCRdb indicates TRBD2, and absent DNA this call remains unverified. The CDR3 totals 16 residues. Germline values: CDR1 SGHTA, CDR2 FQGNSA.

CDR3 loop: CSARREFEQFF. The chain combines TRBV20-1 with TRBJ2-1. Germline-derived CDR1 and CDR2 are DFQATT and SNEGSKA (reference sequence). The length of the CDR3 is 11 residues.

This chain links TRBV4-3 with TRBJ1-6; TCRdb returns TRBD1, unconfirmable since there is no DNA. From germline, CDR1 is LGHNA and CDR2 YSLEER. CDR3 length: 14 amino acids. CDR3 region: CASSQDRDNSPLHF.

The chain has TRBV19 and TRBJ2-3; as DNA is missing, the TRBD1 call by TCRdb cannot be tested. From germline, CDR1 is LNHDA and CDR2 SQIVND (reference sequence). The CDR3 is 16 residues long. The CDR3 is CASSIGSWGSTDTQYF.

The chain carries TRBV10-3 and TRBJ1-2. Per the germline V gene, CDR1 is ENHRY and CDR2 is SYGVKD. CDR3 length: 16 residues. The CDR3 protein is CAISDWTGPQMDGYTF.

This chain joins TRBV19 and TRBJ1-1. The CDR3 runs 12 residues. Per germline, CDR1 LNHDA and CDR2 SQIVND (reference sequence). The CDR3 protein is CASSISGFEAFF.

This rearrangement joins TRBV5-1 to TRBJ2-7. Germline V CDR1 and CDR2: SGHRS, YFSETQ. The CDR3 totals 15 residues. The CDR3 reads CASSSGGNGVYEQYF.

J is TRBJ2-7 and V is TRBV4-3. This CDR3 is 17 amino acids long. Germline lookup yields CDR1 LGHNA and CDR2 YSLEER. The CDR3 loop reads CASSQEIGIIKSHEQYF.